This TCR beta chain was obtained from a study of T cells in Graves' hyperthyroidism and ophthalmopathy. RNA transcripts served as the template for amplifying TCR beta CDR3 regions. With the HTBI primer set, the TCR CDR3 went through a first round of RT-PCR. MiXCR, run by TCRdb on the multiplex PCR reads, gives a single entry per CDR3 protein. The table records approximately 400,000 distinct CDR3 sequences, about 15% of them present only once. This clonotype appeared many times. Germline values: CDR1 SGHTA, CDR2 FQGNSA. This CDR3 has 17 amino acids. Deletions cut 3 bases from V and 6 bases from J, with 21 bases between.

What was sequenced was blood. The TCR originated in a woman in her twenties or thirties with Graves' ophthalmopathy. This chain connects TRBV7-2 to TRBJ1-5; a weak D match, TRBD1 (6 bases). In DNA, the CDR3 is TGTGCCAGCAGCTTCTCGTTCAGGGGAATGAGGGGTCAGCCCCAGCATTTT. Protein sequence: CASSFSFRGMRGQPQHF.